Below, 29 T cell receptor beta chains from the same sample are listed, as sequenced in a study of T cells in Graves' hyperthyroidism and ophthalmopathy. RNA transcripts yielded amplified TCR beta CDR3 regions. In the first-round RT-PCR of the TCR CDR3, the HTBI primer set was used. TCRdb processed the multiplex PCR reads anew with MiXCR; each CDR3 protein has one entry. The repertoire includes just over 550,000 distinct CDR3 sequences, about half of them detected once, and 8.2% sits in the top ten. Source material: peripheral blood or thyroid tissue (not recorded which). These receptors came from a woman between 18 and 29 years old with Graves' hyperthyroidism.

The chain recombines TRBV10-3 with TRBJ1-1, with D possibly TRBD1 on 6 matching bases. The CDR3 spans 14 residues. Per the germline V gene, CDR1 is ENHRY and CDR2 is SYGVKD. V dropped 7 bases and J dropped 5 bases, with 17 bases sitting between them. DNA for the CDR3: TGTGCCATCAAGGAAGAGACAGGCGCTACTGAAGCTTTCTTT. Protein product: CAIKEETGATEAFF.

The chain links TRBV18 to TRBJ2-5, with D tentatively TRBD1 or TRBD2 (6 bases each). V lost 3 bases to trimming and J lost 4 bases, with 12 bases between them. In germline, CDR1 is KGHSH, CDR2 LQKENI. The length of the CDR3 is 14 residues. This CDR3 is CASSPEGRGETQYF. The CDR3 DNA follows: TGTGCCAGCTCACCGGAGGGCAGGGGAGAGACCCAGTACTTC.

J is TRBJ1-5 and V is TRBV20-1; D ambiguous. The CDR3 runs to 14 residues. The V gene's germline CDR1 is DFQATT and CDR2 SNEGSKA (reference sequence). Trimming shortened V by 0 bases and J by 5 bases, and 11 bases separated the two germline ends. The CDR3 here is CSARDPWADQPQHF. CDR3 nucleotides: TGCAGTGCTAGAGACCCCTGGGCTGATCAGCCCCAGCATTTT.

The sample holds a few counts of this clonotype. This rearrangement joins TRBV7-9 to TRBJ2-5; 10 bases map to TRBD1. CDR1 is SEHNR, CDR2 FQNEAQ, per germline (reference sequence). V gave up 6 bases and J gave up 5 bases; unmatched junction bases: 12. CDR3 size: 16 residues. The CDR3 protein is CASSQATGTGDETQYF. The DNA for the CDR3 is TGTGCCAGCAGTCAAGCCACCGGGACAGGGGATGAGACCCAGTACTTC. Full variable domain (remainder filled in from reference TRBV7-9 and TRBJ2-5): DTGVSQNPRHKITKRGQNVTFRCDPISEHNRLYWYRQTLGQGPEFLTYFQNEAQLEKSRLLSDRFSAERPKGSFSTLEIQRTEQGDSAMYLCASSQATGTGDETQYFGPGTRLLVL.

V and J are TRBV7-9 and TRBJ1-2, with 10 bases lining up with TRBD1. This CDR3 is 15 amino acids long. Germline V gives CDR1 SEHNR, CDR2 FQNEAQ (reference sequence). With 3 bases clipped from V and 4 bases from J, the junction kept 5 bases outside the gene matches. CDR3 DNA sequence: TGTGCCAGCAGCTTGGACAGGGGGGTTGGCTATGGCTACACCTTC. It yields the protein CASSLDRGVGYGYTF. Together with reference TRBV7-9 and TRBJ1-2, the CDR3 gives the full variable domain: DTGVSQNPRHKITKRGQNVTFRCDPISEHNRLYWYRQTLGQGPEFLTYFQNEAQLEKSRLLSDRFSAERPKGSFSTLEIQRTEQGDSAMYLCASSLDRGVGYGYTFGSGTRLTVV.

This clonotype showed up just a few times. J is TRBJ2-7 and V is TRBV7-3, with TRBD2 identical over 11 bases. The V gene's germline CDR1 is SGHTA and CDR2 FQGTGA. The V segment lost 6 bases and the J segment 6 bases; nucleotides outside the gene matches: 7. The CDR3 totals 14 residues. In DNA form, the CDR3 reads TGTGCCAGCAGGGCCACTAGCGGGAGACTCGAGCAGTACTTC. It specifies CASRATSGRLEQYF.

As concerns this clonotype: The junction does not match germline at one end; this may be a read error. This CDR3 is CATSDAGTGDYGYTF. The CDR3 DNA is TGTGCCACCAGTGATGCCGGGACAGGGGACTATGGCTACACCTTT. The V call is TRBV24-1, the J call TRBJ1-2; 10 positions agree with TRBD1. Germline values: CDR1 KGHDR, CDR2 SFDVKD. CDR3 size: 15 residues.

This clonotype has just a few counts. This chain joins TRBV7-8 and TRBJ2-5; 14 bases align to TRBD2. The V segment lost 5 bases and the J segment 8 bases; nucleotides outside the gene matches: 10. The CDR3 runs 16 residues. Germline V CDR1 and CDR2: SGHVS, FQNEAQ. The CDR3 DNA is TGTGCCAGCAGCCCCACTCGGACTAGCGGGGGGAGTACCCAGTACTTC. This sequence encodes CASSPTRTSGGSTQYF.

V and J are TRBV10-3 and TRBJ2-7; 11 nucleotides align to TRBD1. From germline, CDR1 is ENHRY and CDR2 SYGVKD. There are 13 residues in the CDR3. The CDR3 nucleotides are TGTGCTAGTGGGACAGGGGGACCCTACGAGCAGTACTTC. Translated: CASGTGGPYEQYF.

This sequence joins TRBV29-1 and TRBJ2-5; the match to TRBD2 covers 7 bases. The junction had 5 bases not matched to a gene; V was cut back by 8 bases and J by 5 bases. The germline CDR1 and CDR2 sequences are SQVTM and ANQGSEA. The CDR3 length is 11 residues. In DNA, the CDR3 is TGCAGCTTTCGAGCGGGGGAGACCCAGTACTTC. Translated, it gives CSFRAGETQYF.

This clonotype was counted many times. The J gene is TRBJ1-1, the V gene TRBV7-9, with 8 bases lining up with TRBD1. Germline V CDR1 and CDR2: SEHNR, FQNEAQ (reference sequence). With V trimmed by 4 bases and J by 4 bases, 5 bases remained unmatched. The CDR3 covers 14 residues. The CDR3 sequence is CASSYGQGATEAFF. CDR3 DNA: TGTGCCAGCAGCTACGGACAGGGTGCCACTGAAGCTTTCTTT.

The chain carries TRBV7-9 and TRBJ1-1; 9 bases are a match to TRBD1. Trimming removed 1 base from V and 4 bases from J; junction bases left unmatched: 7. The CDR3 contains 16 residues. Per the germline V gene, CDR1 is SEHNR and CDR2 is FQNEAQ (reference sequence). CDR3 region: CASSLGWTGEGTEAFF. In DNA, the CDR3 is TGTGCCAGCAGCTTAGGCTGGACAGGGGAAGGCACTGAAGCTTTCTTT.

Details on this clonotype: The junction departs from the called germline gene at one end, perhaps through a read error. The chain links TRBV5-1 to TRBJ1-4, with D possibly TRBD1 on 6 matching bases. The CDR3 sequence is 15 residues long. CDR1 is SGHRS and CDR2 is YFSETQ in the germline V gene. The CDR3 DNA reads as TGTGCCAGCAGCTTGGGGAGGACAGCGAATGAAAAACTGTTTTTT. This translates into CASSLGRTANEKLFF.

The chain uses TRBV20-1 and TRBJ2-7, with 8 nucleotides matching TRBD1. The CDR3 loop spans 14 amino acids. V shed 5 bases, J shed 4 bases, and the junction held 10 bases outside the gene matches. The V gene's germline CDR1 is DFQATT and CDR2 SNEGSKA (reference sequence). In DNA form, the CDR3 reads TGCAGTGCTGCTGGACAGGGCTTGGCGTACGAGCAGTACTTC. This gives the protein CSAAGQGLAYEQYF.

The CDR3 DNA reads as TGCAGTGCCGGGAGCCCAGGAACCTATGAAAAACTGTTTTTT. Translating gives CSAGSPGTYEKLFF. The chain links TRBV20-1 to TRBJ1-4; unclear D gene. V shed 6 bases and J shed 6 bases, with 17 bases lying between them. Germline lookup yields CDR1 DFQATT and CDR2 SNEGSKA (reference sequence). The CDR3 totals 14 residues.

In its sample, this clonotype was seen many times. V usage is TRBV7-2 and J usage is TRBJ2-7; D ambiguous. V lost 5 bases, J lost 0 bases, and 11 bases lay in between. This CDR3 is 14 amino acids long. In germline, CDR1 is SGHTA, CDR2 FQGNSA. The CDR3 region has the DNA TGTGCCAGCAGCCGGGCAAGCGACTCCTACGAGCAGTACTTC. Translating it yields CASSRASDSYEQYF.

The chain joins TRBV5-1 to TRBJ1-5, with 7 bases lining up with TRBD1. V dropped 3 bases and J dropped 4; count of bases not matched to a gene: 19. Germline CDR1 is SGHRS and CDR2 is YFSETQ. This CDR3 comprises 19 residues. As DNA, the CDR3 is TGCGCCAGCAGCTCCCTTAAGGATTGGACAGGCGGGCCTAATCAGCCCCAGCATTTT. Translated, it gives CASSSLKDWTGGPNQPQHF. The full variable domain, rest sourced from reference TRBV5-1 and TRBJ1-5, is KAGVTQTPRYLIKTRGQQVTLSCSPISGHRSVSWYQQTPGQGLQFLFEYFSETQRNKGNFPGRFSGRQFSNSRSEMNVSTLELGDSALYLCASSSLKDWTGGPNQPQHFGDGTRLSIL.

This clonotype appeared many times. This chain connects TRBV2 to TRBJ1-5, with D tentatively TRBD1 (5 bases). CDR1 is SNHLY and CDR2 is FYNNEI in the germline V gene. V shed 6 bases and J shed 4 bases, with 10 bases lying between them. The CDR3 is 13 amino acids. CDR3 DNA: TGTGCCAGCAGGCCGCAGGGTAATCAGCCCCAGCATTTT. Translation gives CASRPQGNQPQHF.

In DNA form, the CDR3 reads TGTGCCAGCTCCGTTGGCCAGGAAGAGACCCAGTACTTC. It codes for CASSVGQEETQYF. The V gene is TRBV5-8, the J gene TRBJ2-5; D gene ambiguous. The germline CDR1 and CDR2 sequences are SGHTS and YDEGEE. The V end lost 7 bases, the J end lost 3 bases, and 13 bases lay between the germline ends. This CDR3 has 13 amino acids.

This rearrangement joins TRBV7-9 to TRBJ2-7; 7 bases fit TRBD2. The J segment lost 0 bases and the V segment lost 5 bases, leaving 4 bases of the junction unmatched. Germline assignment: CDR1 SEHNR and CDR2 FQNEAQ (reference sequence). This CDR3 is 14 amino acids long. The CDR3 sequence is CASSGASGSYEQYF. DNA for the CDR3: TGTGCCAGCAGCGGCGCTAGCGGCTCCTACGAGCAGTACTTC. Full variable domain (outside the CDR3, taken from reference TRBV7-9 and TRBJ2-7): DTGVSQNPRHKITKRGQNVTFRCDPISEHNRLYWYRQTLGQGPEFLTYFQNEAQLEKSRLLSDRFSAERPKGSFSTLEIQRTEQGDSAMYLCASSGASGSYEQYFGPGTRLTVT.

This clonotype was seen repeatedly, ten times or more. V and J are TRBV12-3 or TRBV12-4 and TRBJ1-5; D is uncertain. V dropped 5 bases and J dropped 9 bases, with 8 bases sitting between them. The CDR3 covers 11 residues. The CDR3 bases are TGTGCCAGCAGTCCCTTAGGGCCCCAGCATTTT. Protein sequence: CASSPLGPQHF.

There are many counts of this clonotype. V is TRBV15 and J is TRBJ2-7; D is perhaps TRBD1 (5 bases). In germline, CDR1 is LNHNV, CDR2 YYDKDF (reference sequence). The CDR3 consists of 16 residues. V lost 1 base, J lost 0 bases, and 13 bases lay in between. Here the CDR3 reads CATSRVKGLGSYEQYF. In DNA, the CDR3 is TGTGCCACCAGCAGAGTAAAGGGGTTGGGCTCCTACGAGCAGTACTTC.

This clonotype was counted a few times. The chain couples TRBV20-1 to TRBJ2-5; 10 positions match TRBD2. Germline CDR1 and CDR2: DFQATT and SNEGSKA (reference sequence). V gave up 3 bases and J gave up 0 bases; unmatched junction bases: 1. The CDR3 has 14 residues. CDR3 nucleotide sequence: TGCAGTGCTAGGGGGACTAGCGACCAAGAGACCCAGTACTTC. It codes for CSARGTSDQETQYF.

V usage is TRBV29-1 and J usage is TRBJ2-7; TRBD1 agrees at 10 bases. The CDR3 has 13 residues. V shed 6 bases, J shed 9 bases, and the junction held 11 bases outside the gene matches. CDR1 and CDR2 from the germline V gene are SQVTM and ANQGSEA. DNA for the CDR3: TGCAGCGTCTGGACAGGGGGAAACGTTGGGCAGTACTTC. Its protein product is CSVWTGGNVGQYF.

This clonotype was recorded many times. This chain connects TRBV10-3 to TRBJ2-7; 7 bases match TRBD2. J lost 3 bases, V lost 3 bases, and 2 bases had no gene match. The CDR3 runs to 13 residues. The germline V gene has CDR1 ENHRY and CDR2 SYGVKD. In nucleotides, the CDR3 is TGTGCCATCAGTGAAGTAGCGGGCTACGAGCAGTACTTC. Residues: CAISEVAGYEQYF.

This clonotype occurred a few times. This rearrangement joins TRBV11-3 to TRBJ2-7; D is uncertain. CDR1 is SGHNT and CDR2 is YENEEA in the germline V gene. Trimming removed 6 bases at V and 2 bases at J, with 11 bases between. This CDR3 is built from 13 residues. The CDR3 DNA sequence: TGTGCCAGCAGTTTGGCGGAAACCTACGAGCAGTACTTC. It specifies CASSLAETYEQYF. The whole variable domain, remainder taken from reference TRBV11-3 and TRBJ2-7, is EAGVVQSPRYKIIEKKQPVAFWCNPISGHNTLYWYLQNLGQGPELLIRYENEEAVDDSQLPKDRFSAERLKGVDSTLKIQPAELGDSAVYLCASSLAETYEQYFGPGTRLTVT.

This clonotype was picked up a small number of times. An end of the junction does not agree with germline; a read error may underlie this. The rearrangement links TRBV10-3 to TRBJ1-1; D gene ambiguous. Germline V lookup: CDR1 ENHRY, CDR2 SYGVKD. This CDR3 comprises 15 residues. In DNA form, the CDR3 reads TGTGCCAGCAGTTACTCAGTTCCGAAGAACACTGAAGCTTTCTTT. Amino acid sequence: CASSYSVPKNTEAFF.

The chain has TRBV11-3 and TRBJ2-2; 7 positions match TRBD2. From germline, CDR1 is SGHNT and CDR2 YENEEA. V trimming: 0 bases; J trimming: 5 bases; junction bases outside the gene matches: 3. This CDR3 contains 15 residues. CDR3 protein: CASSLDGGRTGELFF. In DNA, the CDR3 is TGTGCCAGCAGCTTAGATGGCGGGAGAACCGGGGAGCTGTTTTTT.

A few counts support this clonotype. This rearrangement joins TRBV7-6 to TRBJ2-7; 8 bases map to TRBD1. The V gene end was trimmed by 7 bases and the J gene end by 5 bases; junction bases not matched to a gene: 10. Germline V lookup: CDR1 SGHVS, CDR2 FNYEAQ. The CDR3 runs to 14 residues. The DNA for the CDR3 is TGTGCCAGCACCCAGACAGGGGTTAAGGACGAGCAGTACTTC. Translated, it gives CASTQTGVKDEQYF.